This T cell receptor beta chain was sequenced in a study of blood T cell repertoires in COVID-19 (dated by TCRdb to 2018 to 2020). Turning to the overall study: Samples from collaborators originated in the United States, Italy and Spain and spanned both the acute and convalescent phases of COVID-19. Deeply sampled blood TCRbeta repertoires from subjects exposed to, actively infected with, or recovered from COVID-19 were included in the dataset. The repertoires were made available in a free public database intended to serve as a resource for research on the immune response to SARS-CoV-2. Where available, HLA class I and class II types were obtained from metadata supplied by the sample provider rather than from assay-based typing. The material from the prospective study consisted of cDNA or gDNA derived from T cells, B-cell-depleted T cells, or PBMCs. A de-identified subject ID, COVID-19 status, age in years and sex were almost always included in the sample metadata. The samples were drawn from two sources: the first 160 participants of the ongoing ImmuneRACE study, and 1,000 to 1,500 subjects contributed by 6 global collaborators. Overall results and qualifications from the work: How much clinical and demographic metadata was included differed by source and by participant, and the metadata was provided uncurated.

The immunoSEQ Assay, a bias-controlled multiplex PCR, was used to amplify TCRbeta CDR3 regions from genomic DNA. On the authors' methods: The number of nucleated cells in each sample was estimated by amplification of reference gene primers within the assay. To quantify the absolute abundance of each unique TCRbeta CDR3 rearrangement, sequence reads were collapsed and filtered. Productive Simpson clonality was computed per sample as the square root of Simpson's diversity index over productive rearrangements. This immuneACCESS table, as held by TCRdb, lists in-frame sequences with V and J called but not all clones. Of the missing ones, under half trace to an unresolved V gene in checked studies; the others have no known cause. The V and J calls and clone size were taken over from that table, and D and trimming were inferred from the DNA. The sample data list about 200,000 clones, and 85% to 90% of these were observed just once. Of the sample, roughly 6% is held by the ten largest clones.

For this chain, trimming is 0 bases at the V end and 7 bases at the J end, and the number of junction bases without a gene match is 11. Inclusive of the bounding cysteine and phenylalanine, the CDR3 is 17 residues long. Of all the DNA, just the CDR3 is kept, 51 bases in frame from base 1. CDR1 and CDR2 are drawn from the germline V gene: LGHNA, YSLEER. Each collaborating institution followed its own protocols to collect whole blood in K2EDTA tubes. For TCRbeta analysis, collaborator samples were shipped as frozen whole blood, as isolated PBMCs, or as DNA extracted from either sample type. On this clone itself: What this receptor recognizes is not known. Base-call qualities are not available, and no considerably larger clone is one nucleotide away.

This receptor was taken from a man between 35 and 55 years old with active or convalescent COVID-19. The chain was built from TRBV4-3 and TRBJ2-2; a stretch of 7 junction bases matches TRBD1. The source material was peripheral blood. The CDR3 region has the sequence CASSQDTRTGAFGELFF. The bases read TGCGCCAGCAGCCAAGATACCAGGACAGGAGCTTTCGGGGAGCTGTTTTTT.